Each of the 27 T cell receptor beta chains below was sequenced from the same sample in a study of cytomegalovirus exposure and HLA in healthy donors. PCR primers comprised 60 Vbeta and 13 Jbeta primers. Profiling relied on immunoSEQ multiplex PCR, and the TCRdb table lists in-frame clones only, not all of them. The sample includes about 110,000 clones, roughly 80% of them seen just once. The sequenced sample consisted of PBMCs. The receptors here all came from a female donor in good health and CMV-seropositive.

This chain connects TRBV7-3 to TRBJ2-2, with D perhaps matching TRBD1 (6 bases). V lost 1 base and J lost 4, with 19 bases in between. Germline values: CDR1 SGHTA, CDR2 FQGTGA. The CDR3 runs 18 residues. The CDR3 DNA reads TGTGCCAGCAGCTTAAGAAGAACTAATCAAGGGGGCACCGGGGAGCTGTTTTTT. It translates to CASSLRRTNQGGTGELFF. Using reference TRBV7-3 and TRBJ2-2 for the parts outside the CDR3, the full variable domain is GAGVSQTPSNKVTEKGKYVELRCDPISGHTALYWYRQSLGQGPEFLIYFQGTGAADDSGLPNDRFFAVRPEGSVSTLKIQRTERGDSAVYLCASSLRRTNQGGTGELFFGEGSRLTVL.

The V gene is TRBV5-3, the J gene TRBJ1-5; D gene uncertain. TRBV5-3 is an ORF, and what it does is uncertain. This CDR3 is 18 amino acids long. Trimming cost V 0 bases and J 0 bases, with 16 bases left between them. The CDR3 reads CARSLANRGRPSNQPQHF. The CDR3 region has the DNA TGTGCCAGAAGCTTGGCGAATCGCGGGAGACCTAGCAATCAGCCCCAGCATTTT.

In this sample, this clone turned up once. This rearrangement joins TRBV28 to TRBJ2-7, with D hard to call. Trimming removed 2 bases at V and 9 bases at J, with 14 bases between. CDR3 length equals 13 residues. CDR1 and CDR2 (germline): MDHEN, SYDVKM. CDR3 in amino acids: CASSLPLISVQYF. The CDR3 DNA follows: TGTGCCAGCAGTTTACCCCTCATCTCGGTGCAGTACTTC.

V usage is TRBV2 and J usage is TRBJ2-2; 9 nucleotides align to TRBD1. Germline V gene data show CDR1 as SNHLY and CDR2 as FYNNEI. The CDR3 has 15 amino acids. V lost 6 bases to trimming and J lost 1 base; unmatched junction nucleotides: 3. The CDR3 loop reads CASSRGQGNTGELFF. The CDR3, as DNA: TGTGCCAGCAGCCGGGGACAGGGGAACACCGGGGAGCTGTTTTTT.

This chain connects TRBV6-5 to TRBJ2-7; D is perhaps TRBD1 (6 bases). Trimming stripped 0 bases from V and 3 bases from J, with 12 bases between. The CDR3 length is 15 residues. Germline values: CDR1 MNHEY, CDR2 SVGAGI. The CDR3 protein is CASSYSHTGNYEQYF. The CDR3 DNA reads TGTGCCAGCAGTTACTCCCACACAGGGAACTACGAGCAGTACTTC.

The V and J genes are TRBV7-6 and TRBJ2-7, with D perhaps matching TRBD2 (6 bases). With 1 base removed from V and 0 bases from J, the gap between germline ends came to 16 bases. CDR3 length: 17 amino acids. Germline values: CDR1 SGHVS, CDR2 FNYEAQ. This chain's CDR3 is CASSLVLWGDSSYEQYF. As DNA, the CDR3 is TGTGCCAGCAGCTTAGTGTTATGGGGGGATAGCTCCTACGAGCAGTACTTC.

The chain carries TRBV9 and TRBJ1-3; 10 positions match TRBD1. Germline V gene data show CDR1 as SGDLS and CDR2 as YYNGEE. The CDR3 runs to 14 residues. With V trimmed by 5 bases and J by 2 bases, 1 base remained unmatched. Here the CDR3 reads CASSDRGPGNTIYF. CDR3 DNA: TGTGCCAGCAGTGACAGGGGGCCTGGAAACACCATATATTTT.

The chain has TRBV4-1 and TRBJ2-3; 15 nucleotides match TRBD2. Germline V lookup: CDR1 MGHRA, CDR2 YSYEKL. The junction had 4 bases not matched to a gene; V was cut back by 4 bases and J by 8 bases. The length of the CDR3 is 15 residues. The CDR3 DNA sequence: TGCGCCAGCAGCCCGGGACTAGCGGGGGGCCTTACGCAGTATTTT. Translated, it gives CASSPGLAGGLTQYF.

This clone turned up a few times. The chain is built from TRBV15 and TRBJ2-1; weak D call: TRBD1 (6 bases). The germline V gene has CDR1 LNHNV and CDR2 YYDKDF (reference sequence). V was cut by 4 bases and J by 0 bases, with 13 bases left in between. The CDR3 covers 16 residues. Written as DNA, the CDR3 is TGTGCCACCAGCACCCAAACAGGGCACTCCTACAATGAGCAGTTCTTC. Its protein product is CATSTQTGHSYNEQFF.

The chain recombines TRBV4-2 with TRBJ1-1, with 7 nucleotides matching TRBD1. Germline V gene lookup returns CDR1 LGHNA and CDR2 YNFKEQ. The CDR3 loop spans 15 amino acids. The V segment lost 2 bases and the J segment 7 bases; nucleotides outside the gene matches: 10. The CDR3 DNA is TGTGCCAGCAGCCAATCCTTTCGTCAGGGGGATGAAGCTTTCTTT. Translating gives CASSQSFRQGDEAFF.

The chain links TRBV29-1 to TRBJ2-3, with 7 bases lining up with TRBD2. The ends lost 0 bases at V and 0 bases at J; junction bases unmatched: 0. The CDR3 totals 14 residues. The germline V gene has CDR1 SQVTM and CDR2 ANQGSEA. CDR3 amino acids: CSVEERGSTDTQYF. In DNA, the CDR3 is TGCAGCGTTGAAGAGCGGGGGAGCACAGATACGCAGTATTTT.

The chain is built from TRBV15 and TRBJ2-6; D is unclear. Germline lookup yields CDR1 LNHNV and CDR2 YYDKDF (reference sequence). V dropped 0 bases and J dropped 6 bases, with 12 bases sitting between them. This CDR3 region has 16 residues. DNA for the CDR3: TGTGCCACCAGCAGAGATGTGGCAAAGTCGGCCAACGTCCTGACTTTC. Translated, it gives CATSRDVAKSANVLTF.

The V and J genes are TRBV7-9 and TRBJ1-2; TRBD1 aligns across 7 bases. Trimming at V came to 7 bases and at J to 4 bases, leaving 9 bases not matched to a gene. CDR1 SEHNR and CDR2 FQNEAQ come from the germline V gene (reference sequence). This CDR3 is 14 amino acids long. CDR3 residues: CASTSTGELYGYTF. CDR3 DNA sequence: TGTGCCAGCACCAGCACAGGGGAACTCTATGGCTACACCTTC. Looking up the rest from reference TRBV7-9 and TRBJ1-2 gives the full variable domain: DTGVSQNPRHKITKRGQNVTFRCDPISEHNRLYWYRQTLGQGPEFLTYFQNEAQLEKSRLLSDRFSAERPKGSFSTLEIQRTEQGDSAMYLCASTSTGELYGYTFGSGTRLTVV.

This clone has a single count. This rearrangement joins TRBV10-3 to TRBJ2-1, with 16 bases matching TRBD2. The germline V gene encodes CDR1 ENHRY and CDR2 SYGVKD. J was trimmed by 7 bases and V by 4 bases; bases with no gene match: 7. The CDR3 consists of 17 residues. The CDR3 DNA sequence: TGTGCCATCAGTGCCGGGACTAGCGGGAGGGCGGGGAATGAGCAGTTCTTC. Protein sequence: CAISAGTSGRAGNEQFF.

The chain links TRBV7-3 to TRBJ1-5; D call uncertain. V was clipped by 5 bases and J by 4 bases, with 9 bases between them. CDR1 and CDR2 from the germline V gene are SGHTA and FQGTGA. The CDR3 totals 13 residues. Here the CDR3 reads CASSRGPNQPQHF. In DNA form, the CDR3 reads TGTGCCAGCAGCCGGGGTCCAAATCAGCCCCAGCATTTT.

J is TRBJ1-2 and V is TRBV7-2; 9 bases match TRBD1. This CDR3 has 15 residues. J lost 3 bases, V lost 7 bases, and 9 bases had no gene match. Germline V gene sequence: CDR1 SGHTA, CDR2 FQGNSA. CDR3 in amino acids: CASTIDRGGYYGYTF. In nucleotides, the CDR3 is TGTGCCAGCACCATCGACAGGGGGGGTTACTATGGCTACACCTTC.

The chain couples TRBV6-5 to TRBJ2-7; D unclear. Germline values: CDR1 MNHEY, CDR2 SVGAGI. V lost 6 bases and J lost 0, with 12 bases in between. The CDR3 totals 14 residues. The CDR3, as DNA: TGTGCCAGCAGCCTCGACTTAAGCTCCTACGAGCAGTACTTC. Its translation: CASSLDLSSYEQYF.

CDR3 sequence: CASSTDKQGTYTEAFF. For the CDR3, the DNA is TGTGCCAGCAGCACCGACAAACAGGGGACTTACACTGAAGCTTTCTTT. The rearrangement joins TRBV28 to TRBJ1-1; 7 nucleotides line up with TRBD1. The length of the CDR3 is 16 residues. Germline CDR1 is MDHEN and CDR2 is SYDVKM. V gave up 6 bases and J gave up 3 bases; unmatched junction bases: 13.

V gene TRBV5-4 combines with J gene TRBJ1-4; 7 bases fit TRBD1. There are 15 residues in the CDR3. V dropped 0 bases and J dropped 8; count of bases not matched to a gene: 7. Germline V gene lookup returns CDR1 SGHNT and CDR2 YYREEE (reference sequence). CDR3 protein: CASSLGRGIEEKLFF. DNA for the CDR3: TGTGCCAGCAGCTTGGGCAGGGGGATTGAGGAAAAACTGTTTTTT.

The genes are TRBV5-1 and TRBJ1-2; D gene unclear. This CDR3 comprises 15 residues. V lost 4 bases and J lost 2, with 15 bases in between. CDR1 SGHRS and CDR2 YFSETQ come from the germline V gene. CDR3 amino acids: CASSPSREGNYGYTF. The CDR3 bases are TGCGCCAGCAGCCCCTCCCGTGAGGGCAACTATGGCTACACCTTC.

CDR3 DNA sequence: TGTGCCAGCAGCCGATTGGGACAGGGGGCGCGGGAGCAGTACTTC. Translating gives CASSRLGQGAREQYF. The gene calls are TRBV7-2 and TRBJ2-7; 12 bases line up with TRBD1. The CDR3 is made up of 15 amino acids. Unmatched junction bases numbered 9, after V lost 5 bases and J lost 7 bases. CDR1 and CDR2 (germline): SGHTA, FQGNSA. Combining the CDR3 with reference TRBV7-2 and TRBJ2-7 gives the whole variable domain GAGVSQSPSNKVTEKGKDVELRCDPISGHTALYWYRQSLGQGLEFLIYFQGNSAPDKSGLPSDRFSAERTGGSVSTLTIQRTQQEDSAVYLCASSRLGQGAREQYFGPGTRLTVT.

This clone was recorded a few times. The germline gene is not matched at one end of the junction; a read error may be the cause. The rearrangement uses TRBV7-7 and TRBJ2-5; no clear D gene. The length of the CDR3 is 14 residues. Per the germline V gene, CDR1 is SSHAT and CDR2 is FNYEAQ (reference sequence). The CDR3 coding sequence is TGTGCTAGCAGCGCACACGGGTCCCAAGAGACCCAGTACTTC. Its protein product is CASSAHGSQETQYF.

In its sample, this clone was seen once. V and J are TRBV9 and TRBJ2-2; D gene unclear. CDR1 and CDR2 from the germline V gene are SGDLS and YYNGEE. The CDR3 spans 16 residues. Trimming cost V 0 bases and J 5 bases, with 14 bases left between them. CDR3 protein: CASSVVSEPRTGELFF. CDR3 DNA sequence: TGTGCCAGCAGCGTAGTGTCTGAGCCACGGACCGGGGAGCTGTTTTTT.

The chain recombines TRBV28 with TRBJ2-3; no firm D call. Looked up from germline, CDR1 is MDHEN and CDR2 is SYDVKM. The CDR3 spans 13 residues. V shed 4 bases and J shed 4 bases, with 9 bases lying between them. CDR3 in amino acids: CASSSTQPDTQYF. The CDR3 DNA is TGTGCCAGCAGTTCCACACAGCCAGATACGCAGTATTTT.

CDR3 coding DNA: TGTGCCAGCAGCTTAGCGGGGGGCGCGACCTACGAGCAGTACTTC. It is translated as CASSLAGGATYEQYF. This sequence joins TRBV11-2 and TRBJ2-7; TRBD2 might be the D (7 bases). Germline values: CDR1 SGHAT, CDR2 FQNNGV. There are 15 residues in the CDR3. V lost 1 base to trimming and J lost 2 bases, with 12 bases between them.

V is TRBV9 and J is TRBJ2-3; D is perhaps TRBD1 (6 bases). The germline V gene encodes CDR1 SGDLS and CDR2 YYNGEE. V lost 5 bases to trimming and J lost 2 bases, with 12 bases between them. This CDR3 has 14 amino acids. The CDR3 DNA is TGTGCCAGCAGTCCTGGGGGCTACACAGATACGCAGTATTTT. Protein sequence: CASSPGGYTDTQYF.

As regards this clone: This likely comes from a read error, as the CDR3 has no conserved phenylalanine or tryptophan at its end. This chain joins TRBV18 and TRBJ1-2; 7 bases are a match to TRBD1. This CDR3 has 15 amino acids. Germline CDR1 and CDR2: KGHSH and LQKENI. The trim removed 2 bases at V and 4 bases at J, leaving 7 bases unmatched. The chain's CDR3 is CASSPSGQDLYGYTL. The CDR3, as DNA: TGTGCCAGCTCACCATCCGGACAGGACCTCTATGGCTACACCCTC.